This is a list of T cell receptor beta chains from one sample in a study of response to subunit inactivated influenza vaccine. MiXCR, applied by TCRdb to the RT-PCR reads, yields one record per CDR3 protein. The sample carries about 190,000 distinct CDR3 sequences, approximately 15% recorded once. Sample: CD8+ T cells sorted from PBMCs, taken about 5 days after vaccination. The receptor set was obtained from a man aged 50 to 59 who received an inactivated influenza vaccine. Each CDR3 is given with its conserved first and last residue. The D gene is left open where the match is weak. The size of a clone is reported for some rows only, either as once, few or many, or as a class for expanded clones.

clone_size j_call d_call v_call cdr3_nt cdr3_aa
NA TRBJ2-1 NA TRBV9 TGTGCCAGCAGCCCGACGGCGGGACCAAACAATGAGCAGTTCTTC CASSPTAGPNNEQFF
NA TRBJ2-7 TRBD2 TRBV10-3 TGTGCCATCAGTGAGCCGGGACTAGCGGAAGACTACGAGCAGTACTTC CAISEPGLAEDYEQYF
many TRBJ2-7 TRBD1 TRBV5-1 TGCGCCAGCAGCTTCGGGACAGGTGTTTACGAGCAGTACTTC CASSFGTGVYEQYF
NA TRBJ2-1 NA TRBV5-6 TGTGCCAGCAGCCTACCGAGGGATTACAATGAGCAGTTCTTC CASSLPRDYNEQFF
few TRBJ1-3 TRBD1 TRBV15 TGTGCCACCAGCGAGGGGACAGGGGGCTTTGGAAACACCATATATTTT CATSEGTGGFGNTIYF
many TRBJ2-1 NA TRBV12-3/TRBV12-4 TGTGCCAGCAGTTTAGGGAGTGAGCAGTTCTTC CASSLGSEQFF
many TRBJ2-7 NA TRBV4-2 TGTGCCAGCAGCCAAGAGAGGGGGAGTGCGTACGAGCAGTACTTC CASSQERGSAYEQYF
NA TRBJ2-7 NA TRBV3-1 TGTGCCAGCAGCCAAGGGGCCAAGGGCTACGAGCAGTACTTC CASSQGAKGYEQYF
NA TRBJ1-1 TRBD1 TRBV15 TGTGCCACCAGCAGCTACAGGGGGGCCACTGAAGCTTTCTTT CATSSYRGATEAFF
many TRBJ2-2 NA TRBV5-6 TGTGCCAGCAGCCCAGCAGGGCACGGGGAGCTGTTTTTT CASSPAGHGELFF
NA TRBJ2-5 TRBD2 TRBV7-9 TGTGCCAGCAGCCTAACTAGCGGGGGGGCCGGTGAGACCCAGTACTTC CASSLTSGGAGETQYF
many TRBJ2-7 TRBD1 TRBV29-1 TGCAGCGTTGTTTTCCCTTGGGACAGGGGAACCTACGAGCAGTACTTC CSVVFPWDRGTYEQYF
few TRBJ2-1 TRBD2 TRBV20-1 TGCAGTGCGGGACTAGCGGGGGACAATGAGCAGTTCTTC CSAGLAGDNEQFF
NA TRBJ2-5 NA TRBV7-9 TGTGCCACCTACCCCCCGGGCTCCCAAGAGACCCAGTACTTC CATYPPGSQETQYF
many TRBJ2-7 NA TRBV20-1 TGCAGTGCGGAGACAAGGGACTCCTACGAGCAGTACTTC CSAETRDSYEQYF
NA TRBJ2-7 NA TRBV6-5 TGTGCCAGCAGTTACTCGATCGAGCAGTACTTC CASSYSIEQYF
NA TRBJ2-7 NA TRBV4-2 TGTGCCAGCAGCTACGCGGGGGCATCCTCCTACGAGCAGTACTTC CASSYAGASSYEQYF